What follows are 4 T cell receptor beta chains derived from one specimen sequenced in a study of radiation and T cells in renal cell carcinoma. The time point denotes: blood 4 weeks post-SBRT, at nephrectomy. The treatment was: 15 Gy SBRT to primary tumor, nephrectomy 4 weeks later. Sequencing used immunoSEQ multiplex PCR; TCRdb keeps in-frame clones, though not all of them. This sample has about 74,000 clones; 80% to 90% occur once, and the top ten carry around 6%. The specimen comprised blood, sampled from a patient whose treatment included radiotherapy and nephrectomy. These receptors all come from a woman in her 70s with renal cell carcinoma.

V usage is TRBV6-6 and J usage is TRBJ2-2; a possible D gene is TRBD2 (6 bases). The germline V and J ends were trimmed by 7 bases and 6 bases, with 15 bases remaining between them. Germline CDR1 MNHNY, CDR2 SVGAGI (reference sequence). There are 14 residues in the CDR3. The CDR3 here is CASIRQPGAGELFF. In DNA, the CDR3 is TGTGCCAGCATACGTCAGCCGGGGGCCGGGGAGCTGTTTTTT.

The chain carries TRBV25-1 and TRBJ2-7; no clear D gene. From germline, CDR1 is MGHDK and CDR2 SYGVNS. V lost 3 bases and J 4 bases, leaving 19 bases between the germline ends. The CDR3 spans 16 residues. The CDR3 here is CASSEGDNLGQYEQYF. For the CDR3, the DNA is TGTGCCAGCAGTGAGGGTGATAATCTTGGTCAATACGAGCAGTACTTC.

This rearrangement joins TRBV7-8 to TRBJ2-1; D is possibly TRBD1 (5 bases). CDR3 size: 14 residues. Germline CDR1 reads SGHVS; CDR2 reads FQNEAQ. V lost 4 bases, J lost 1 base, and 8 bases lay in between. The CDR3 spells CASSSGSSYNEQFF. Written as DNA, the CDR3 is TGTGCCAGCAGCTCAGGGTCGTCCTACAATGAGCAGTTCTTC.

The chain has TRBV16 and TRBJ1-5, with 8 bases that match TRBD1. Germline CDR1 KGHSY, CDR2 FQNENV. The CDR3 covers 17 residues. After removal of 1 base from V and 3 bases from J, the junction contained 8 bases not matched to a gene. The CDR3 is CASSQYRTGSFNQPQHF. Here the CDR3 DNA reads TGTGCCAGCAGCCAATATAGGACAGGGAGTTTCAATCAGCCCCAGCATTTT.